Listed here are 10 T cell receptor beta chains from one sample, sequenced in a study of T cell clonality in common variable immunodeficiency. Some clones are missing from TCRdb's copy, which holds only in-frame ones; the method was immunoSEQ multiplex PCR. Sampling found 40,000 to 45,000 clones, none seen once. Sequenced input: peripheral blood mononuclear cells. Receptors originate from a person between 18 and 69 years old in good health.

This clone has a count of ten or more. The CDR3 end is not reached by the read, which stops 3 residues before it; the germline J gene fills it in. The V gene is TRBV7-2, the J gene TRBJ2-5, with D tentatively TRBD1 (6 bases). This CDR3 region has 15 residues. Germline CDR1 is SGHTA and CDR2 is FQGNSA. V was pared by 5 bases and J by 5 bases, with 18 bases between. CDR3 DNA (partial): TGTGCCAGCAGCCCCCGGGACAATCGTAGGGAGACC. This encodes CASSPRDNRRET. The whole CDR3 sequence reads CASSPRDNRRETQYF.

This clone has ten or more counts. The CDR3: CASSFRTSGTGELFF. The sequenced part of the CDR3 DNA is TGTGCCAGCAGCTTCCGGACTAGCGGGACCGGGGAG. The V gene is TRBV7-2, the J gene TRBJ2-2; 11 nucleotides align to TRBD2. The observed sequence ends 3 residues before the CDR3 terminus, with the missing tail filled in from the germline J gene. The CDR3 has 15 amino acids. Germline V gives CDR1 SGHTA, CDR2 FQGNSA. Losses at the gene ends were 3 bases for V and 5 bases for J; bases not matched to a gene: 2.

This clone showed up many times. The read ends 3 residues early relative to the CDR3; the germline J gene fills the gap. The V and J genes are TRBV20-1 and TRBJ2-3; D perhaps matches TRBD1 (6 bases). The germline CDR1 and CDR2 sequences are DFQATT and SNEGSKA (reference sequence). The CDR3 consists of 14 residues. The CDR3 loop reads CSALPNWGRETQYF. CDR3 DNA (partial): TGCAGTGCTCTCCCCAATTGGGGGCGAGAGACG.

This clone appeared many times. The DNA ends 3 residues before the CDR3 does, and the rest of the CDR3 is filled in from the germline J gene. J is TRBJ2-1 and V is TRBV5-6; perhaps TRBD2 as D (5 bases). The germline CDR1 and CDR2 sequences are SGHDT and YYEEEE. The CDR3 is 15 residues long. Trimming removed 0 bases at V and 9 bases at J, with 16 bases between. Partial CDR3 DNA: TGTGCCAGCAGCTTGGTCGAGGGTTTGGCGTTTGAG. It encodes CASSLVEGLAFE. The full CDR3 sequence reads CASSLVEGLAFEQFF.

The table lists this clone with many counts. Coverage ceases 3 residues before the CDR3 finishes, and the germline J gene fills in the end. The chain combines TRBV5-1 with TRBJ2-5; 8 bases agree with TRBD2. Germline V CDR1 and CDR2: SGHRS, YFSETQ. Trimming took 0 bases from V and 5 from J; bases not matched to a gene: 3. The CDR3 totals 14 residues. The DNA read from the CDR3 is TGCGCCAGCAGCTTGGTAGCGGGACGGGAGACC. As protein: CASSLVAGRET. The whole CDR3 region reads CASSLVAGRETQYF.

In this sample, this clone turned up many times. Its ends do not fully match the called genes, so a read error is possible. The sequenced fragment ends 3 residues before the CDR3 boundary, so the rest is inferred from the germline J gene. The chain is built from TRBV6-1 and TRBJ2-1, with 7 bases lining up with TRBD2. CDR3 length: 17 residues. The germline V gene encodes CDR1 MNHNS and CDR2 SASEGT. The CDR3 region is CASREESGILSYNEQFF. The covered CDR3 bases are TGTGCCAGCAGGGAAGAGAGCGGGATCCTCTCCTACAATGAG.

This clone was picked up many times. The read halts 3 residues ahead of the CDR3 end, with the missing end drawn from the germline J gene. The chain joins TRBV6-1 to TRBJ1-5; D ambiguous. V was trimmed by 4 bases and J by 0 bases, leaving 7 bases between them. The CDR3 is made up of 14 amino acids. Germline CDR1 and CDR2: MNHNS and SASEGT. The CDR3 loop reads CASSAYYSNQPQHF. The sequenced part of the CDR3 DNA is TGTGCCAGCAGTGCTTATTATAGCAATCAGCCC.

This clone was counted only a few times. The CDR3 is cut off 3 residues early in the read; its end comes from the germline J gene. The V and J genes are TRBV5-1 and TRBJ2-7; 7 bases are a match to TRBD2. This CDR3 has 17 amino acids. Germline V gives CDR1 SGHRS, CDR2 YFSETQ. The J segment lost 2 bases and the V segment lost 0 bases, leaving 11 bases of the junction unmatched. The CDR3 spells CASSLGPSLARAYEQYF. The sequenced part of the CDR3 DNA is TGCGCCAGCAGCTTGGGCCCCTCACTAGCGCGGGCCTACGAG. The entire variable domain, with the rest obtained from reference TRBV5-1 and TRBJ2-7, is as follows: KAGVTQTPRYLIKTRGQQVTLSCSPISGHRSVSWYQQTPGQGLQFLFEYFSETQRNKGNFPGRFSGRQFSNSRSEMNVSTLELGDSALYLCASSLGPSLARAYEQYFGPGTRLTVT.

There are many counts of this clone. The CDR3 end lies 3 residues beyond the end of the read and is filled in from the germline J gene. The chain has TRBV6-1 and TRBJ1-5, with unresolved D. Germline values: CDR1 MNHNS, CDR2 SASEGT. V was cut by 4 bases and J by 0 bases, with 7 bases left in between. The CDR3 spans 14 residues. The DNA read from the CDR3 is TGTGCCAGCAGTGCCGTCTATAGCAATCAGCCC. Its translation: CASSAVYSNQP. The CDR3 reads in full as CASSAVYSNQPQHF.

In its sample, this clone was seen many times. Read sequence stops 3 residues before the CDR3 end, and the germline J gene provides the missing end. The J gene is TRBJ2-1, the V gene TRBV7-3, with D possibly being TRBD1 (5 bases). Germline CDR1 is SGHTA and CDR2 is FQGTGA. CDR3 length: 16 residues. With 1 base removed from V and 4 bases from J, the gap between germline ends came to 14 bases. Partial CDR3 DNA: TGTGCCAGCAGCTTAAACCCCCCGACAGCTTACAATGAG. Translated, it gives CASSLNPPTAYNE. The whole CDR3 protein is CASSLNPPTAYNEQFF.